One sample yielded the 14 T cell receptor beta chains listed below, sequenced in a study of early stage breast cancer tumors. The assay was immunoSEQ multiplex PCR, and TCRdb's table has in-frame clones only and misses some. This table has about 5,100 clones, 64% appearing once. The source material was breast tumor tissue. These receptors originate from a person aged 45 to 59 with breast cancer.

The J gene is TRBJ2-5, the V gene TRBV6-5; possible D gene TRBD2, 6 bases. The J call may be in error: the DNA end matches TRBJ2-7 better. CDR3 size: 14 residues. Per germline, CDR1 MNHEY and CDR2 SVGAGI. CDR3 DNA sequence: TGTGCCAGCAGTCAACGTTTACGGGGGAACGAGCAGTACTTC. Translating it yields CASSQRLRGNEQYF.

The gene calls are TRBV30 and TRBJ1-1; a weak D match, TRBD1 (5 bases). In germline, CDR1 is GTSNPN, CDR2 SVGIG (reference sequence). CDR3 length equals 14 residues. V was clipped by 4 bases and J by 3 bases, with 15 bases between them. The CDR3 protein is CAWNDVAGDTEAFF. For the CDR3, the DNA is TGTGCCTGGAACGATGTAGCGGGGGACACTGAAGCTTTCTTT. Full variable domain (outside the CDR3, taken from reference TRBV30 and TRBJ1-1): SQTIHQWPATLVQPVGSPLSLECTVEGTSNPNLYWYRQAAGRGLQLLFYSVGIGQISSEVPQNLSASRPQDRQFILSSKKLLLSDSGFYLCAWNDVAGDTEAFFGQGTRLTVV.

The chain recombines TRBV5-4 with TRBJ2-5; TRBD1 matches at 9 bases. Per germline, CDR1 SGHNT and CDR2 YYREEE (reference sequence). V shed 4 bases and J 1 base; nucleotides not matched to a gene: 5. The CDR3 sequence is 15 residues long. The CDR3 DNA follows: TGTGCCAGCAGCGCCTGGACAGGGGTCCAAGAGACCCAGTACTTC. The encoded protein is CASSAWTGVQETQYF.

The chain has TRBV5-5 and TRBJ1-1; D not certain. The CDR3 is 15 residues long. V was cut by 2 bases and J by 2 bases, with 13 bases left in between. Germline V CDR1 and CDR2: SGHKS, YYEKEE (reference sequence). The CDR3 bases are TGTGCCAGCAGCTTAATGGGCAGGATTAACACTGAAGCTTTCTTT. This encodes CASSLMGRINTEAFF.

The rearrangement joins TRBV4-1 to TRBJ2-2, with 9 bases lining up with TRBD2. The V segment lost 4 bases and the J segment 4 bases; nucleotides outside the gene matches: 10. The CDR3 extends over 17 amino acids. The germline gives CDR1 MGHRA, CDR2 YSYEKL. The CDR3 nucleotides read TGCGCCAGCAGCCCCGGGACTAGCAGGGGGGTCACCGGGGAGCTGTTTTTT. This gives the protein CASSPGTSRGVTGELFF.

This chain joins TRBV29-1 and TRBJ2-1, with TRBD2 matching 9 bases. The CDR3 consists of 14 residues. Germline-derived CDR1 and CDR2 are SQVTM and ANQGSEA. The junction had 8 bases not matched to a gene; V was cut back by 6 bases and J by 5 bases. CDR3 in DNA: TGCAGCGTCCGGCTGGCGGGGGGGCACAATGAGCAGTTCTTC. It specifies CSVRLAGGHNEQFF.

As DNA, the CDR3 is TGTGCCAGCAGTTACGGGGGACTAGGGACCGGGGAGCTGTTTTTT. Residues: CASSYGGLGTGELFF. The chain carries TRBV6-5 and TRBJ2-2, with 8 positions matching TRBD2. This CDR3 spans 15 amino acids. Germline-derived CDR1 and CDR2 are MNHEY and SVGAGI. The trim removed 2 bases at V and 5 bases at J, leaving 4 bases unmatched.

V gene TRBV6-5 combines with J gene TRBJ1-2, with D hard to call. V shed 10 bases and J shed 1 base, with 10 bases lying between them. CDR3 length equals 12 residues. Germline V gene data show CDR1 as MNHEY and CDR2 as SVGAGI. As DNA, the CDR3 is TGTGCCACGCGTCTCGGTAACTATGGCTACACCTTC. Translation gives CATRLGNYGYTF.

The chain is built from TRBV4-3 and TRBJ2-7; 9 bases line up with TRBD1. J gave up 5 bases and V 1 base, and 6 bases lay outside the gene matches. Germline V gene sequence: CDR1 LGHNA, CDR2 YSLEER. This CDR3 has 15 residues. The CDR3 is CASSQAGTGTHEQYF. CDR3 bases: TGCGCCAGCAGCCAAGCCGGGACAGGGACTCACGAGCAGTACTTC.

Sample share makes this clone large. This chain uses TRBV5-5 with TRBJ2-7; D uncertain. Germline values: CDR1 SGHKS, CDR2 YYEKEE (reference sequence). This CDR3 spans 11 amino acids. Trimming shortened V by 2 bases and J by 4 bases, and 4 bases separated the two germline ends. The CDR3 sequence: CASSFLYEQYF. The CDR3 DNA sequence: TGTGCCAGCAGCTTCCTATACGAGCAGTACTTC.

This chain joins TRBV27 and TRBJ1-4; D not resolved. There are 13 residues in the CDR3. From germline, CDR1 is MNHEY and CDR2 SMNVEV (reference sequence). Trimming cost V 2 bases and J 5 bases, with 6 bases left between them. The CDR3 DNA follows: TGTGCCAGCAGTTTAAGGCAGAATGAAAAACTGTTTTTT. Residues: CASSLRQNEKLFF.

This clone is large. This chain connects TRBV7-8 to TRBJ1-6; 8 bases fit TRBD1. V shed 2 bases, J shed 6 bases, and the junction held 3 bases outside the gene matches. Germline V lookup: CDR1 SGHVS, CDR2 FQNEAQ. There are 15 residues in the CDR3. CDR3 region: CASSLQGASNSPLHF. The DNA of the CDR3 is TGTGCCAGCAGCTTACAGGGGGCCAGTAATTCACCCCTCCACTTT.

V usage is TRBV4-2 and J usage is TRBJ2-7; D gene ambiguous. This CDR3 comprises 11 residues. Germline-derived CDR1 and CDR2 are LGHNA and YNFKEQ. Trimming removed 4 bases from V and 2 bases from J, with 3 bases in between. CDR3 sequence reads: CASSLPYEQYF. The CDR3 nucleotides are TGTGCCAGCAGCCTCCCCTACGAGCAGTACTTC.

V is TRBV4-1 and J is TRBJ2-5; tentative D call: TRBD2 (7 bases). The CDR3 has 16 amino acids. V was shortened by 5 bases and J by 0 bases, with 16 bases between the two germline ends. Germline V lookup: CDR1 MGHRA, CDR2 YSYEKL. DNA for the CDR3: TGCGCCAGCAGCGCCCACGGAGGGGGGGACCAAGAGACCCAGTACTTC. Its protein product is CASSAHGGGDQETQYF.